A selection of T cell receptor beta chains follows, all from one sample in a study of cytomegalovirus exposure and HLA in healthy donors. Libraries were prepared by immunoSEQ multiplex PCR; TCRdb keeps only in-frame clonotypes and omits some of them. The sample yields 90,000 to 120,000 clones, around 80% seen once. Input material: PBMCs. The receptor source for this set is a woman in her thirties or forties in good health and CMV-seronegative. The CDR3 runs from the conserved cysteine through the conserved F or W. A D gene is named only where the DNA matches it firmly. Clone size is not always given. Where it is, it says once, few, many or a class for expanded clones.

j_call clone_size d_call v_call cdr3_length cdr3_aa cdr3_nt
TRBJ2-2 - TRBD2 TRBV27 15 CASSRAGEYTGELFF TGTGCCAGCAGTCGGGCGGGAGAATACACCGGGGAGCTGTTTTTT
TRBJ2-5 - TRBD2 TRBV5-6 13 CASSRGGRETQYF TGTGCCAGCAGCCGCGGGGGAAGGGAGACCCAGTACTTC
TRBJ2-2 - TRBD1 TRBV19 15 CASSRTGGSTGELFF TGTGCCAGTAGCCGGACAGGGGGTAGCACCGGGGAGCTGTTTTTT
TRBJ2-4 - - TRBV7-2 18 CASSGRQAYNLAKNIQYF TGTGCCAGCAGCGGTCGACAGGCTTACAATTTAGCCAAAAACATTCAGTACTTC
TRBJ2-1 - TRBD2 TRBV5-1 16 CASSLSGGPDYNEQFF TGCGCCAGCAGCTTGAGCGGGGGGCCAGACTACAATGAGCAGTTCTTC
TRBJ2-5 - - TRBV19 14 CASSIPGQAETQYF TGTGCCAGTAGTATTCCCGGCCAGGCAGAGACCCAGTACTTC
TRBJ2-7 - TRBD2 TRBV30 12 CAWSVTGGEQYF TGTGCCTGGAGTGTTACGGGAGGCGAGCAGTACTTC
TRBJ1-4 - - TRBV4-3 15 CASSQDTRGHEKLFF TGCGCCAGCAGCCAAGATACCAGGGGACATGAAAAACTGTTTTTT
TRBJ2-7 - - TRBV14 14 CASSQGRSAREQYF TGTGCCAGCAGCCAAGGTAGGTCGGCTAGGGAGCAGTACTTC
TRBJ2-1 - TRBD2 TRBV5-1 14 CASTLAGARDEQFF TGCGCCAGCACCCTAGCGGGAGCGAGGGATGAGCAGTTCTTC
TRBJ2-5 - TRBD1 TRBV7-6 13 CASSSGGKETQYF TGTGCCAGCAGCTCAGGGGGAAAAGAGACCCAGTACTTC
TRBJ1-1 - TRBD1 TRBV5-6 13 CASSPGQVAEAFF TGTGCCAGCAGCCCTGGACAGGTGGCTGAAGCTTTCTTT
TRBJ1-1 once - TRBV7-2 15 CASSLVGGKNTEAFF TGTGCCAGCAGCTTAGTTGGGGGGAAGAACACTGAAGCTTTCTTT